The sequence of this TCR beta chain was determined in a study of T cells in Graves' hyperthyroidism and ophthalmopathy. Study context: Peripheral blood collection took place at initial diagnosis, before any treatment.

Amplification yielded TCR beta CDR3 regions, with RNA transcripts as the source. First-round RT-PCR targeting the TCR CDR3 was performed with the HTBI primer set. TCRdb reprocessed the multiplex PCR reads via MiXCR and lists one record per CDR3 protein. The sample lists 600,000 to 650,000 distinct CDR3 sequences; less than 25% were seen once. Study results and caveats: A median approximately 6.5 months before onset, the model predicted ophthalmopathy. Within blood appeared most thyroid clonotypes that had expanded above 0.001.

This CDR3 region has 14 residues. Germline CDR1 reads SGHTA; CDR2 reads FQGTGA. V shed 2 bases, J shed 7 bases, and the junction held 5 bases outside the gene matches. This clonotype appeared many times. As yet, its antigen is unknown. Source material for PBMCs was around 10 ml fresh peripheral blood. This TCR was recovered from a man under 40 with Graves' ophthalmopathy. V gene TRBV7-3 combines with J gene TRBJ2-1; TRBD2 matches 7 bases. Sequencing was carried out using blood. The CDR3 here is CASSLAGDWNEQFF. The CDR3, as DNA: TGTGCCAGCAGCTTAGCGGGAGACTGGAATGAGCAGTTCTTC.